A selection of T cell receptor beta chains follows, all from one sample in a study of graft-versus-host responses after intestinal transplantation. Only in-frame clones appear in the TCRdb table, and some are missing; sequencing was by immunoSEQ multiplex PCR. The data show about 120,000 clones, roughly nine tenths seen once. Their antigens are not known. Sequencing used unstimulated CD4+ T cells sorted from spleen or lymph node cells, obtained before intestinal transplant. These receptors originate from a human donor who received an intestinal transplant. Both conserved end residues are part of each CDR3. The order of the fields is J gene, V gene, D gene, clone size, CDR3 protein, CDR3 DNA. D genes are given only for firm matches. Only some rows state a clone size, as once, few, many or a class for expanded clones.

J: TRBJ1-5; V: TRBV19; D: NA; size: NA; CDR3: CASTLEGQARSNQPQHF; DNA: TGTGCCAGTACCTTGGAGGGGCAGGCAAGGAGCAATCAGCCCCAGCATTTT
J: TRBJ2-3; V: TRBV9; D: NA; size: NA; CDR3: CASSHASAGLSDTQYF; DNA: TGTGCCAGCAGCCATGCGTCGGCGGGACTCTCAGATACGCAGTATTTT
J: TRBJ2-6; V: TRBV4-1; D: TRBD1; size: NA; CDR3: CASRLDRAGANVLTF; DNA: TGCGCCAGCAGACTTGACAGGGCCGGGGCCAACGTCCTGACTTTC
J: TRBJ2-4; V: TRBV10-3; D: NA; size: NA; CDR3: CAISDERGVAKNIQYF; DNA: TGTGCCATCAGTGATGAGCGCGGGGTAGCCAAAAACATTCAGTACTTC
J: TRBJ1-2; V: TRBV19; D: NA; size: NA; CDR3: CASSQNGRGGSSYGYTF; DNA: TGTGCCAGTAGTCAGAATGGGAGGGGAGGATCGAGCTATGGCTACACCTTC
J: TRBJ1-2; V: TRBV5-1; D: NA; size: NA; CDR3: CASSLMRGSADGYTF; DNA: TGCGCCAGCAGCTTGATGAGAGGGAGCGCGGATGGCTACACCTTC
J: TRBJ1-5; V: TRBV28; D: NA; size: NA; CDR3: CASSLVSGSNQPQHF; DNA: TGTGCCAGCAGTTTAGTGTCAGGGTCTAATCAGCCCCAGCATTTT
J: TRBJ2-7; V: TRBV6-5; D: TRBD2; size: NA; CDR3: CASIITSGHYEQYF; DNA: TGTGCCAGCATCATTACTAGCGGTCACTACGAGCAGTACTTC
J: TRBJ2-1; V: TRBV28; D: TRBD2; size: NA; CDR3: CASSYSTSGAHNEQFF; DNA: TGTGCCAGCAGTTACTCGACTAGCGGAGCCCACAATGAGCAGTTCTTC
J: TRBJ1-1; V: TRBV2; D: TRBD1; size: NA; CDR3: CASSDGTGIGYTEAFF; DNA: TGTGCCAGCAGTGACGGGACAGGGATTGGGTACACTGAAGCTTTCTTT
J: TRBJ2-4; V: TRBV15; D: TRBD1; size: NA; CDR3: CATGTVTKNIQYF; DNA: TGTGCCACGGGGACAGTGACCAAAAACATTCAGTACTTC
J: TRBJ1-2; V: TRBV20-1; D: NA; size: NA; CDR3: CSASQKFGYTF; DNA: TGCAGTGCTTCCCAGAAGTTTGGCTACACCTTC
J: TRBJ1-5; V: TRBV2; D: NA; size: NA; CDR3: CASDLGGNQPQHF; DNA: TGTGCCAGCGACTTGGGTGGCAATCAGCCCCAGCATTTT
J: TRBJ2-5; V: TRBV29-1; D: TRBD1; size: NA; CDR3: CSAAGGEETQYF; DNA: TGCAGCGCCGCAGGGGGTGAGGAGACCCAGTACTTC
J: TRBJ1-5; V: TRBV6-6; D: TRBD1; size: NA; CDR3: CASSREGALNQPQHF; DNA: TGTGCCAGCAGCAGAGAGGGGGCTCTCAATCAGCCCCAGCATTTT
J: TRBJ2-7; V: TRBV7-9; D: TRBD2; size: NA; CDR3: CASSFSGGTSYEQYF; DNA: TGTGCCAGCAGCTTCTCCGGGGGGACCTCCTACGAGCAGTACTTC
J: TRBJ2-7; V: TRBV19; D: TRBD1; size: NA; CDR3: CARRGRTGKYF; DNA: TGTGCCAGAAGGGGGCGAACTGGGAAGTACTTC
J: TRBJ2-5; V: TRBV25-1; D: TRBD1; size: NA; CDR3: CASSDHRGETQYF; DNA: TGTGCCAGCAGTGATCACAGGGGAGAGACCCAGTACTTC
J: TRBJ2-1; V: TRBV4-1; D: NA; size: NA; CDR3: CASSQDAARSSYNEQFF; DNA: TGCGCCAGCAGCCAAGATGCCGCTAGAAGCTCCTACAATGAGCAGTTCTTC
J: TRBJ2-5; V: TRBV7-9; D: NA; size: NA; CDR3: CASSLAEYQGYQETQYF; DNA: TGTGCCAGCAGCTTAGCAGAGTATCAGGGATACCAAGAGACCCAGTACTTC
J: TRBJ1-2; V: TRBV7-2; D: TRBD1; size: NA; CDR3: CASSLAHRGAYGYTF; DNA: TGTGCCAGCAGCTTAGCGCACAGGGGCGCCTATGGCTACACCTTC
J: TRBJ2-1; V: TRBV10-3; D: TRBD2; size: NA; CDR3: CAISEPPAAGGVNEQFF; DNA: TGTGCCATCAGTGAGCCACCCGCGGCGGGGGGGGTCAATGAGCAGTTCTTC
J: TRBJ1-2; V: TRBV5-6; D: TRBD1; size: NA; CDR3: CASSSQQGALAGYTF; DNA: TGTGCCAGCAGCTCCCAACAGGGGGCCTTGGCTGGCTACACCTTC
J: TRBJ1-5; V: TRBV19; D: NA; size: once; CDR3: CASSTYSQPQHF; DNA: TGTGCCAGTAGTACGTATAGTCAGCCCCAGCATTTT
J: TRBJ1-6; V: TRBV6-6; D: NA; size: NA; CDR3: CASSSLLSSYNSPLHF; DNA: TGTGCCAGCAGTTCGCTTCTGAGCTCCTATAATTCACCCCTCCACTTT
J: TRBJ1-2; V: TRBV29-1; D: TRBD1; size: NA; CDR3: CSVPHRGLEGYTF; DNA: TGCAGCGTGCCTCACAGGGGGCTGGAGGGCTACACCTTC
J: TRBJ2-6; V: TRBV6-1; D: TRBD2; size: NA; CDR3: CASSEPGLASSGANVLTF; DNA: TGTGCCAGCAGTGAACCGGGACTAGCGAGCTCTGGGGCCAACGTCCTGACTTTC
J: TRBJ1-5; V: TRBV19; D: NA; size: NA; CDR3: CASTRTAASNQPQHF; DNA: TGTGCCAGTACGCGGACAGCTGCTAGCAATCAGCCCCAGCATTTT
J: TRBJ2-5; V: TRBV11-2; D: TRBD2; size: few; CDR3: CASSLQGSGGETQYF; DNA: TGTGCCAGCAGCTTACAGGGGAGCGGGGGAGAGACCCAGTACTTC
J: TRBJ1-2; V: TRBV27; D: TRBD1; size: once; CDR3: CASSYDRGNYGYTF; DNA: TGTGCCAGCAGTTACGACAGGGGCAACTATGGCTACACCTTC
J: TRBJ2-3; V: TRBV30; D: TRBD2; size: NA; CDR3: CAWSGASGRARGTDTQYF; DNA: TGTGCCTGGAGTGGGGCTAGCGGGAGGGCCAGGGGCACAGATACGCAGTATTTT
J: TRBJ2-1; V: TRBV5-1; D: TRBD2; size: NA; CDR3: CASSLTSGAYNEQFF; DNA: TGCGCCAGCAGCCTTACTAGCGGGGCCTACAATGAGCAGTTCTTC
J: TRBJ1-1; V: TRBV5-1; D: NA; size: NA; CDR3: CASSSSLRADTEAFF; DNA: TGCGCCAGCAGCTCCTCTCTCAGGGCGGACACTGAAGCTTTCTTT
J: TRBJ1-2; V: TRBV7-9; D: TRBD1; size: NA; CDR3: CASSSGGGYTF; DNA: TGTGCCAGCAGCTCAGGGGGCGGCTACACCTTC
J: TRBJ2-7; V: TRBV2; D: NA; size: once; CDR3: CASSAIAASYEQYF; DNA: TGTGCCAGCAGTGCAATAGCGGCATCGTACGAGCAGTACTTC
J: TRBJ1-5; V: TRBV19; D: NA; size: NA; CDR3: CASSRSRPSSSRVDSNQPQHF; DNA: TGTGCCAGTAGTAGGTCGAGGCCCTCGAGTTCCAGGGTGGATAGCAATCAGCCCCAGCATTTT
J: TRBJ1-2; V: TRBV19; D: NA; size: NA; CDR3: CAGSLSRGALGYGYTF; DNA: TGTGCCGGTAGTTTATCACGGGGGGCGCTTGGCTATGGCTACACCTTC
J: TRBJ1-5; V: TRBV19; D: NA; size: few; CDR3: CATQGGGGQPQHF; DNA: TGTGCCACACAAGGGGGGGGCGGCCAGCCCCAGCATTTT
J: TRBJ2-7; V: TRBV6-6; D: TRBD2; size: NA; CDR3: CASSRDWGGYEQYF; DNA: TGTGCCAGCAGCCGCGATTGGGGGGGCTACGAGCAGTACTTC
J: TRBJ2-7; V: TRBV5-1; D: NA; size: NA; CDR3: CASSLTGPEQYF; DNA: TGCGCCAGCAGCTTGACAGGGCCCGAGCAGTACTTC
J: TRBJ1-6; V: TRBV6-5; D: TRBD1; size: NA; CDR3: CASSYGTGDSPLHF; DNA: TGTGCCAGCAGTTACGGGACAGGGGACTCACCCCTCCACTTT
J: TRBJ2-1; V: TRBV18; D: TRBD2; size: NA; CDR3: CASSPAGVRLYNEQFF; DNA: TGTGCCAGCTCACCTGCGGGAGTTCGTCTCTACAATGAGCAGTTCTTC
J: TRBJ2-5; V: TRBV29-1; D: NA; size: NA; CDR3: CSASRGEETQYF; DNA: TGCAGCGCCTCCAGGGGGGAAGAGACCCAGTACTTC
J: TRBJ1-5; V: TRBV5-1; D: TRBD1; size: few; CDR3: CASSLAGGYNQPQHF; DNA: TGCGCCAGCAGCTTGGCAGGGGGATACAATCAGCCCCAGCATTTT
J: TRBJ2-1; V: TRBV7-9; D: TRBD2; size: NA; CDR3: CASSLSSGSYNEQFF; DNA: TGTGCCAGCAGCTTAAGTAGCGGGAGTTATAATGAGCAGTTCTTC
J: TRBJ2-5; V: TRBV28; D: TRBD1; size: NA; CDR3: CASSFQGQPTETQYF; DNA: TGTGCCAGCAGTTTTCAGGGACAGCCCACGGAGACCCAGTACTTC
J: TRBJ2-2; V: TRBV7-9; D: NA; size: NA; CDR3: CASSLFNTGELFF; DNA: TGTGCCAGCAGCCTATTCAACACCGGGGAGCTGTTTTTT
J: TRBJ2-3; V: TRBV19; D: TRBD2; size: NA; CDR3: CASSIVAGGVANTQYF; DNA: TGTGCCAGTAGTATCGTAGCGGGAGGGGTCGCCAATACGCAGTATTTT
J: TRBJ2-1; V: TRBV2; D: NA; size: NA; CDR3: CASSVSGEQFF; DNA: TGTGCCAGCAGTGTGTCCGGGGAGCAGTTCTTC
J: TRBJ1-2; V: TRBV5-1; D: NA; size: NA; CDR3: CASSVGSYGYTF; DNA: TGCGCCAGCAGCGTCGGGTCTTATGGCTACACCTTC
J: TRBJ2-7; V: TRBV27; D: NA; size: NA; CDR3: CASSLSFRGSYEQYF; DNA: TGTGCCAGCAGTTTATCATTCAGGGGCTCCTACGAGCAGTACTTC
J: TRBJ2-5; V: TRBV11-2; D: NA; size: NA; CDR3: CASSPAFGSETQYF; DNA: TGTGCCAGCAGCCCCGCTTTCGGGTCGGAGACCCAGTACTTC
J: TRBJ2-4; V: TRBV29-1; D: TRBD1; size: NA; CDR3: CSVGQGGNIQYF; DNA: TGCAGCGTGGGACAGGGCGGTAACATTCAGTACTTC
J: TRBJ1-6; V: TRBV25-1; D: NA; size: NA; CDR3: CASSEYGSVDNSPLHF; DNA: TGTGCCAGCAGTGAATACGGTTCCGTCGATAATTCACCCCTCCACTTT
J: TRBJ2-7; V: TRBV5-6; D: TRBD1; size: few; CDR3: CASSLVGTGKPTDEQYF; DNA: TGTGCCAGCAGCTTGGTTGGGACAGGGAAGCCAACCGACGAGCAGTACTTC